These T cell receptor beta chains were read from a single sample in a study of T cells expressing NK-cell markers. From its re-call of the 5' RACE reads, TCRdb lists each CDR3 protein once, without DNA. The sample data list 300,000 to 500,000 distinct CDR3 sequences. The source material was blood T cells: a sorted CD56 or NKG2C T cell subset, CD4+ or CD8+ T cells, or bulk PBMC T cells (not recorded which). The receptors here all came from a woman aged 50 to 65 in good health. Each CDR3 is given with its conserved first and last residue.

v_call,j_call,cdr3_aa
TRBV11-1,TRBJ2-2,CASSRRDRGSTGELFF
TRBV7-3,TRBJ2-1,CASSTGGGNNEQFF
TRBV12-3/TRBV12-4,TRBJ2-7,CASSPPGLAADYEQYF
TRBV19,TRBJ2-2,CASSVRTGLNTGELFF
TRBV10-3,TRBJ2-3,CAISEIDREGDTQYF
TRBV4-2,TRBJ2-7,CASSHRGRTYEQYF
TRBV6-5,TRBJ2-7,CASNRAPHYEQYF
TRBV5-1,TRBJ2-1,CASRRTSGANEQFF
TRBV9,TRBJ2-1,CASSVDTSGLYNEQFF
TRBV5-1,TRBJ2-3,CASSEAGNTDTQYF
TRBV4-1,TRBJ2-7,CASSEGDPFYEQYF
TRBV7-6,TRBJ2-5,CASSLGMGRQETQYF
TRBV20-1,TRBJ2-1,CSAADSNNEQFF
TRBV11-2,TRBJ2-7,CASSILPGAAGEQYF
TRBV4-2,TRBJ2-7,CASSQEGYGGRKLTYEQYF
TRBV5-8,TRBJ2-1,CASSLGGNYHNEQFF
TRBV7-2,TRBJ2-1,CASSLSPGRFNEQFF
TRBV4-1,TRBJ1-2,CASSQGPVLYGYTF
TRBV28,TRBJ2-7,CASSFSGTGAGEQYF
TRBV7-9,TRBJ1-1,CASSPSIGAFF
TRBV11-2,TRBJ1-4,CASSPPGGITEKLFF
TRBV6-6,TRBJ1-5,CASSYSRQGGPPQPQHF
TRBV20-1,TRBJ2-3,CSASPTGRTDTQYF
TRBV10-3,TRBJ1-6,CAISVNDNSPLHF
TRBV29-1,TRBJ2-4,CSTQTEGLAKNIQYF
TRBV24-1,TRBJ2-5,CATSDLAARETQYF
TRBV6-1,TRBJ2-1,CASSNRVGGEQFF
TRBV15,TRBJ2-2,CATSRDHAMGVTGELFF
TRBV20-1,TRBJ2-1,CSATQLPRNPNNEQFF
TRBV7-9,TRBJ2-3,CASSPQGGSPTDTQYF
TRBV12-3/TRBV12-4,TRBJ2-7,CASSPGTYGKQYF
TRBV29-1,TRBJ1-2,CSVERGQDYGYTF
TRBV11-2,TRBJ1-2,CASSTVINYGYTF
TRBV5-1,TRBJ1-2,CASSLRLSENYGYTF